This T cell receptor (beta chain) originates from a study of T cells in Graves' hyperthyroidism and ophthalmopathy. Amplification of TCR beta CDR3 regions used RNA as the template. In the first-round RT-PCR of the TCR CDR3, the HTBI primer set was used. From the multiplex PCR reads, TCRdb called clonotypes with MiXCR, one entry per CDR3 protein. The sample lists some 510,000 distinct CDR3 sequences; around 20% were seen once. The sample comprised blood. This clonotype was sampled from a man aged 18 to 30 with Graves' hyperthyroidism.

The CDR3 DNA reads as TGTGCCAGCAGTGACCGGGCATCCCCCGGGGAGCTGTTTTTT. Encoded protein: CASSDRASPGELFF. The chain has TRBV6-4 and TRBJ2-2; D gene ambiguous. This CDR3 region has 14 residues. Germline V CDR1 and CDR2: MRHNA, SNTAGT. Trimming removed 2 bases at V and 6 bases at J, with 10 bases between.